This TCR beta chain was profiled in a study of early T cells in non-severe SARS-CoV-2 infection. Background on the study: Bulk RNA taken from unsorted whole blood was sequenced, leaving chains unpaired. Findings of the study overall: VDJdb-based matching was biased toward anti-spike CD8 responses and missed private and CD4 specificities.

Details on this clonotype: Antigen: not known.

The ends lost 7 bases at V and 4 bases at J; junction bases unmatched: 6. Germline CDR1 SGDLS, CDR2 YYNGEE. This CDR3 region has 13 residues. TCRdb re-derived calls from the 5' RACE reads in MiXCR, one entry per CDR3 protein. Seen here are tens of thousands of distinct CDR3 sequences, 6% to 7% observed once, and the top ten hold around 4%. Sequencing was performed on whole blood. V usage is TRBV9 and J usage is TRBJ2-5; 8 nucleotides align to TRBD2. The source is an adult who was a healthcare worker with PCR-confirmed SARS-CoV-2 infection or an uninfected control (not recorded which). CDR3 region: CASAGGPLETQYF. CDR3 bases: TGTGCCAGCGCGGGGGGCCCGTTAGAGACCCAGTACTTC.